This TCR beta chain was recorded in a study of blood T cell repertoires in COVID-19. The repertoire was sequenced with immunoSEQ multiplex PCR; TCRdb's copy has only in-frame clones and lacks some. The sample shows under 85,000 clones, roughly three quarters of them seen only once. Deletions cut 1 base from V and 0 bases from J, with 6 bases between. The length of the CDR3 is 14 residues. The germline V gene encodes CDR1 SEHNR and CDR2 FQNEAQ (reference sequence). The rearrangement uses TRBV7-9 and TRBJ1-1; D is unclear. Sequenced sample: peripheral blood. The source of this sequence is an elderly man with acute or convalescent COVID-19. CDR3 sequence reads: CASSLESMNTEAFF. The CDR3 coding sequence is TGTGCCAGCAGCTTAGAGAGTATGAACACTGAAGCTTTCTTT.